This is a list of T cell receptor beta chains from one sample in a study of blood T cell repertoires in COVID-19. Method: immunoSEQ multiplex PCR; TCRdb's copy keeps in-frame clones and lacks some. The sample contains roughly 200,000 clones, more than 85% of which appear only once. Specimen: peripheral blood. These receptors were collected from a man aged 55 to 70 with acute or convalescent COVID-19. Each CDR3 is given with its conserved first and last residue. The D gene is left open where the match is weak. Clone size, where shown, is once, few, many, or a class for clones that have expanded.

clone_size,d_call,v_call,j_call,cdr3_aa,cdr3_nt
NA,TRBD2,TRBV28,TRBJ2-1,CASTTSGGYNEQFF,TGTGCCAGCACCACTAGCGGGGGATACAATGAGCAGTTCTTC
NA,NA,TRBV27,TRBJ2-6,CASSPGGANVLTF,TGTGCCAGCAGTCCCGGGGGGGCCAACGTCCTGACTTTC
NA,NA,TRBV5-1,TRBJ1-6,CASRTGNSPLHF,TGCGCCAGCAGAACAGGGAATTCACCCCTCCACTTT
NA,TRBD2,TRBV7-2,TRBJ2-3,CASSLPGLEADTQYF,TGTGCCAGCAGCTTACCGGGACTAGAGGCAGATACGCAGTATTTT
NA,NA,TRBV5-1,TRBJ2-7,CASSLGTGMEVQYF,TGCGCCAGCAGCTTGGGAACAGGGATGGAAGTGCAGTACTTC
NA,TRBD1,TRBV5-1,TRBJ2-4,CASSLEPSGGASKNIQYF,TGCGCCAGCAGCTTGGAGCCCTCAGGGGGCGCATCCAAAAACATTCAGTACTTC
NA,TRBD2,TRBV11-1,TRBJ2-1,CASSQLQRGSDNEQFF,TGTGCCAGCAGCCAACTGCAGCGGGGTAGCGACAATGAGCAGTTCTTC
NA,TRBD1,TRBV5-1,TRBJ1-2,CASSLEVGTANYGYTF,TGCGCCAGCAGCTTGGAGGTGGGGACAGCTAACTATGGCTACACCTTC
once,NA,TRBV12-3/TRBV12-4,TRBJ1-5,CATTTGSNQPQHF,TGTGCCACCACCACAGGGAGCAATCAGCCCCAGCATTTT
NA,TRBD2,TRBV9,TRBJ2-3,CASSVKGGGDIRDTQYF,TGTGCCAGCAGCGTAAAGGGCGGGGGGGATATAAGAGATACGCAGTATTTT
NA,TRBD1,TRBV6-2/TRBV6-3,TRBJ1-1,CASSRGSRASGEAFF,TGTGCCAGCAGCAGGGGGTCCCGTGCCTCGGGTGAAGCTTTCTTT
NA,TRBD2,TRBV3-1/TRBV3-2,TRBJ2-2,CASSQGTSGKTGELFF,TGTGCCAGCAGCCAAGGGACTAGCGGGAAGACCGGGGAGCTGTTTTTT
NA,NA,TRBV5-6,TRBJ2-5,CASSFLGGETQYF,TGTGCCAGCAGCTTTCTGGGCGGGGAGACCCAGTACTTC
NA,NA,TRBV19,TRBJ1-6,CASTPLHGLGPLHF,TGTGCCAGTACCCCGCTACACGGGTTGGGTCCCCTCCACTTT
NA,NA,TRBV29-1,TRBJ2-7,CSVVQGYEQYF,TGCAGCGTTGTCCAGGGGTACGAGCAGTACTTC
NA,TRBD1,TRBV27,TRBJ1-1,CASSLHRDRGEAFF,TGTGCCAGCAGTCTTCACCGGGACAGGGGTGAAGCTTTCTTT
once,NA,TRBV12-3/TRBV12-4,TRBJ1-2,CASSLTRVQGYTF,TGTGCCAGCAGCCTCACCAGGGTGCAAGGCTACACCTTC
NA,TRBD1,TRBV3-1/TRBV3-2,TRBJ2-3,CASSQGTGGSDTQYF,TGTGCCAGCAGCCAAGGGACAGGGGGTTCAGATACGCAGTATTTT
NA,NA,TRBV5-1,TRBJ2-5,CASSLFPGEETQYF,TGCGCCAGCAGCTTGTTTCCAGGGGAAGAGACCCAGTACTTC
NA,NA,TRBV20-1,TRBJ1-5,CSASTGTTQPQHF,TGCAGTGCTAGTACAGGGACAACTCAGCCCCAGCATTTT
NA,TRBD1,TRBV6-5,TRBJ2-5,CASSYSSRTGAETQYF,TGTGCCAGCAGTTACTCGAGTCGGACAGGGGCGGAGACCCAGTACTTC
once,NA,TRBV5-1,TRBJ1-1,CASSFGSEREAFF,TGCGCCAGCAGCTTTGGTTCGGAGAGAGAAGCTTTCTTT
NA,TRBD2,TRBV5-1,TRBJ2-2,CASSSPSGGRAGELFF,TGCGCCAGCAGCTCCCCTAGCGGGGGAAGGGCCGGGGAGCTGTTTTTT
NA,TRBD2,TRBV6-2/TRBV6-3,TRBJ2-4,CASSYSGLAGTQNIQYF,TGTGCCAGCAGTTACTCCGGACTAGCGGGGACCCAAAACATTCAGTACTTC
once,NA,TRBV28,TRBJ1-3,CASSLGVGGFSSGNTIYF,TGTGCCAGCAGTTTAGGGGTGGGGGGTTTTTCCTCTGGAAACACCATATATTTT
NA,NA,TRBV5-1,TRBJ2-7,CATKIPGSYEQYF,TGCGCCACCAAGATCCCCGGGTCCTACGAGCAGTACTTC